Shown below are 22 T cell receptor beta chains from a single sample sequenced in a study of shared clonotypes between healthy human individuals. Sequenced by immunoSEQ multiplex PCR; TCRdb stores in-frame clones only, minus some. Of over a million clones in the sample, 95% to 99% were seen once. Source material: naive CD4+ T cells sorted from blood. Subset reported: CD45RA+ positively selected. The receptors stem from a young man in good health.

The count of this clone is one. The V call is TRBV5-6, the J call TRBJ2-3; D not certain. Trimming removed 1 base from V and 3 bases from J, with 3 bases in between. Germline V gives CDR1 SGHDT, CDR2 YYEEEE. This CDR3 is 12 amino acids long. The CDR3 nucleotides are TGTGCCAGCAGCTTGTCTACAGATACGCAGTATTTT. Protein: CASSLSTDTQYF.

The chain couples TRBV7-9 to TRBJ1-3, with D unresolved. CDR1 is SEHNR and CDR2 is FQNEAQ in the germline V gene (reference sequence). The CDR3 loop spans 13 amino acids. V lost 7 bases and J 0 bases, leaving 7 bases between the germline ends. This CDR3 is CASILSSGNTIYF. CDR3 DNA: TGTGCCAGCATACTTAGCTCTGGAAACACCATATATTTT.

The chain employs TRBV5-1 and TRBJ2-1; 10 nucleotides agree with TRBD2. J lost 5 bases, V lost 3 bases, and 5 bases had no gene match. This CDR3 has 15 residues. The germline gives CDR1 SGHRS, CDR2 YFSETQ. The CDR3 DNA reads TGCGCCAGCAGCTACGGACTAGCGGACCACAATGAGCAGTTCTTC. Translation gives CASSYGLADHNEQFF.

The chain links TRBV7-9 to TRBJ1-1, with 11 bases matching TRBD1. CDR1 and CDR2 (germline): SEHNR, FQNEAQ (reference sequence). The CDR3 is made up of 16 amino acids. Germline trimming cut 3 bases from V and 5 bases from J; bases unmatched to any gene: 8. The CDR3 protein is CASSFPRTGGFTEAFF. The CDR3 DNA reads as TGTGCCAGCAGCTTCCCTCGGACAGGGGGCTTTACTGAAGCTTTCTTT.

This clone was recorded once. This same CDR3 is encoded by further DNA sequences in the sample. The chain couples TRBV19 to TRBJ2-7; either TRBD1 or TRBD2 may supply D (5 bases each). Trimming left V 5 bases short and J 1 base short, with 6 bases between. The germline V gene encodes CDR1 LNHDA and CDR2 SQIVND (reference sequence). The CDR3 totals 12 residues. The CDR3 region is CASSEGSYEQYF. Here the CDR3 DNA reads TGTGCCAGTAGTGAGGGGTCCTACGAGCAGTACTTC. Combining the CDR3 with reference TRBV19 and TRBJ2-7 gives the whole variable domain DGGITQSPKYLFRKEGQNVTLSCEQNLNHDAMYWYRQDPGQGLRLIYYSQIVNDFQKGDIAEGYSVSREKKESFPLTVTSAQKNPTAFYLCASSEGSYEQYFGPGTRLTVT.

The CDR3 DNA sequence: TGTGCCAGCAGTCTCGTGTCAGGGACCCAGTACTTC. Its translation: CASSLVSGTQYF. J is TRBJ2-5 and V is TRBV6-6; D unresolved. V was trimmed by 5 bases and J by 7 bases, leaving 11 bases between them. This CDR3 has 12 residues. Germline CDR1 reads MNHNY; CDR2 reads SVGAGI (reference sequence).

In the case of this clone: Other DNA sequences of this sample code for an identical CDR3. The V and J genes are TRBV7-6 and TRBJ2-7, with TRBD2 as a possible D gene (5 bases). The CDR3 consists of 15 residues. Looked up from germline, CDR1 is SGHVS and CDR2 is FNYEAQ. The V gene lost 0 bases and the J gene lost 1 base, with 10 bases spanning the gap. The CDR3, as DNA: TGTGCCAGCAGCTTAGCCCGGGATTCATCCTACGAGCAGTACTTC. Residues: CASSLARDSSYEQYF.

The chain recombines TRBV9 with TRBJ2-1; maybe TRBD2 (5 bases). This CDR3 comprises 15 residues. Germline lookup yields CDR1 SGDLS and CDR2 YYNGEE. Trimming pared 0 bases from V and 3 bases from J, leaving 10 bases between. The DNA of the CDR3 is TGTGCCAGCAGCGTAGGAAGCGGAGACTACAATGAGCAGTTCTTC. This translates into CASSVGSGDYNEQFF.

This chain connects TRBV10-3 to TRBJ2-7; maybe TRBD2 (5 bases). In germline, CDR1 is ENHRY, CDR2 SYGVKD. The CDR3 contains 14 residues. V was cut by 4 bases and J by 2 bases, with 12 bases left in between. The CDR3 sequence is CAISVRERPYEQYF. The CDR3 DNA follows: TGTGCCATCAGTGTCCGGGAACGTCCCTACGAGCAGTACTTC.

CDR3 coding DNA: TGTGCCAGTAAGACTAGCGGAGCTTTAAATGAGCAGTTCTTC. This gives the protein CASKTSGALNEQFF. This sequence joins TRBV19 and TRBJ2-1, with TRBD2 matching over 9 bases. This CDR3 contains 14 residues. Germline assignment: CDR1 LNHDA and CDR2 SQIVND (reference sequence). V lost 7 bases and J lost 7; bases outside the gene matches: 8.

The chain couples TRBV28 to TRBJ2-7; 11 bases agree with TRBD2. This CDR3 is 14 amino acids long. The V and J ends lost 7 bases and 2 bases, in that order; junction bases with no gene match: 4. The V gene's germline CDR1 is MDHEN and CDR2 SYDVKM. The CDR3 nucleotides are TGTGCCAGCAATCTTAGCGGGAGGGCCTACGAGCAGTACTTC. As protein: CASNLSGRAYEQYF.

The chain links TRBV11-2 to TRBJ2-7, with D perhaps matching TRBD1 or TRBD2 (6 bases each). Germline V gives CDR1 SGHAT, CDR2 FQNNGV. V was trimmed by 3 bases and J by 2 bases, leaving 17 bases between them. The CDR3 is 16 residues long. The CDR3 coding sequence is TGTGCCAGCAGCTTCGGTAGCTCCGGGGGCACCTACGAGCAGTACTTC. This encodes CASSFGSSGGTYEQYF.

This clone has a single count. This chain uses TRBV29-1 with TRBJ2-7; D not certain. The germline CDR1 and CDR2 sequences are SQVTM and ANQGSEA. The V gene lost 4 bases and the J gene lost 7 bases, with 11 bases spanning the gap. There are 11 residues in the CDR3. This CDR3 is CSVGSAREQYF. The CDR3 coding sequence is TGCAGCGTTGGGAGCGCGAGGGAGCAGTACTTC.

J is TRBJ2-4 and V is TRBV7-2; weak D call: TRBD1 (5 bases). Germline CDR1 and CDR2: SGHTA and FQGNSA. The CDR3 consists of 16 residues. V was clipped by 0 bases and J by 3 bases, with 12 bases between them. CDR3 amino acids: CASSLAVDTGKNIQYF. CDR3 nucleotide sequence: TGTGCCAGCAGCTTAGCGGTCGACACAGGCAAAAACATTCAGTACTTC.

This clone has just one count. CDR3 in DNA: TGTGCCAGCAGTGAAGTCTTAACGAACACTGAAGCTTTCTTT. Protein sequence: CASSEVLTNTEAFF. This chain connects TRBV6-1 to TRBJ1-1; D is unresolved. Germline CDR1 MNHNS, CDR2 SASEGT. This CDR3 spans 14 amino acids. V was cut by 1 base and J by 1 base, with 7 bases left in between.

Regarding this clone: At one boundary the junction diverges from the germline segment, which might be a read error. This chain joins TRBV6-1 and TRBJ2-7, with D maybe TRBD2 (5 bases). Germline CDR1 is MNHNS and CDR2 is SASEGT. CDR3 length: 14 residues. CDR3 protein: CASSENSAGSVEDF. DNA of the CDR3: TGTGCCAGCAGTGAAAATAGTGCAGGTTCCGTGGAGGACTTC.

V usage is TRBV5-6 and J usage is TRBJ1-5; D gene unclear. Germline CDR1 SGHDT, CDR2 YYEEEE. V gave up 4 bases and J gave up 0 bases, with 14 bases separating them. The CDR3 spans 16 residues. The CDR3 loop is CASSLGPPNSNQPQHF. CDR3 sequence (DNA): TGTGCCAGCAGCCTCGGGCCGCCTAATAGCAATCAGCCCCAGCATTTT.

The sample holds one count of this clone. The J gene is TRBJ1-1, the V gene TRBV2; D call uncertain. CDR1 and CDR2 from the germline V gene are SNHLY and FYNNEI. Trimming took off 4 bases at V and 2 bases at J, with 11 bases between the two ends. The length of the CDR3 is 14 residues. The CDR3 spells CASSVTQRNTEAFF. The DNA for the CDR3 is TGTGCCAGCAGTGTAACTCAAAGAAACACTGAAGCTTTCTTT.

The chain joins TRBV7-6 to TRBJ2-3; possibly TRBD1 or TRBD2 for D (5 bases each). Germline V gives CDR1 SGHVS, CDR2 FNYEAQ. CDR3 length: 12 residues. V was clipped by 8 bases and J by 4 bases, with 10 bases between them. CDR3 coding DNA: TGTGCCAGCGGGACGGGACCAGATACGCAGTATTTT. Translated: CASGTGPDTQYF.

The chain uses TRBV28 and TRBJ1-2, with D possibly matching TRBD1 (5 bases). V was trimmed by 5 bases and J by 8 bases, leaving 21 bases between them. CDR3 length: 15 amino acids. Germline V CDR1 and CDR2: MDHEN, SYDVKM. CDR3 in DNA: TGTGCCAGCAGTGCCGCGCAGGGACCCATGGGGGGCTACACCTTC. It is translated as CASSAAQGPMGGYTF.

The chain is built from TRBV11-2 and TRBJ2-7; D perhaps matches TRBD1 (7 bases). CDR1 SGHAT and CDR2 FQNNGV come from the germline V gene. The CDR3 contains 15 residues. V gave up 1 base and J gave up 3 bases, with 13 bases separating them. CDR3 nucleotide sequence: TGTGCCAGCAGCTTAGCTGCAGGGGGGAACTACGAGCAGTACTTC. Amino acid sequence: CASSLAAGGNYEQYF.

The chain is built from TRBV7-2 and TRBJ2-2, with D possibly matching TRBD2 (5 bases). The V gene lost 2 bases and the J gene lost 6 bases, with 25 bases spanning the gap. Germline values: CDR1 SGHTA, CDR2 FQGNSA. The CDR3 is 19 residues long. The CDR3 nucleotides are TGTGCCAGCAGCTTACGGGGATTCCCGTTACAACCCTCCCCCGGGGAGCTGTTTTTT. Its protein product is CASSLRGFPLQPSPGELFF.